This TCR beta chain was documented in a study of T cell responses to AZD1222 COVID-19 vaccine. TCRdb keeps only in-frame clones here, not all; method: immunoSEQ multiplex PCR. This sample has tens of thousands of clones, with approximately 89% found just once. Of note for this clone: Its target is not known.

Study-wide results and caveats: Within unmutated variant regions lay the reported targets of nearly half of spike-specific TCRs. The donor group comprised mostly white British people and more females; the analysis possibly underestimated clonal diversity. Compared with day 0, the breadth and depth of the Spike-specific TCR repertoire rose significantly after two doses of AZD1222.

This CDR3 is built from 14 residues. Germline values: CDR1 SGHTA, CDR2 FQGNSA. The junction had 5 bases not matched to a gene; V was cut back by 5 bases and J by 4 bases. The specimen comprised peripheral blood, sampled 28 days after the second AZD1222 dose. The source is an adult who received the AZD1222 COVID-19 vaccine. This chain uses TRBV7-2 with TRBJ2-1; 7 positions match TRBD1. The CDR3 protein is CASSHGTEYNEQFF. CDR3 in DNA: TGTGCCAGCAGCCACGGGACAGAATACAATGAGCAGTTCTTC.